This T cell receptor (beta chain) was identified during a study of T cells in Graves' hyperthyroidism and ophthalmopathy. Findings of the study overall: The authors' 13 V-J model separated ophthalmopathy from stable hyperthyroidism. Ophthalmopathy got predicted by the model a median about 6.7 months before its onset.

Trimming cost V 2 bases and J 10 bases, with 10 bases left between them. In germline, CDR1 is SGHRS, CDR2 YFSETQ. CDR3 length: 12 amino acids. Participants, patients aged 18 to 65, had newly diagnosed hyperthyroidism with a duration under 2 months. PBMCs were sourced from about 10 ml fresh peripheral blood. RNA transcripts served as the template for amplifying TCR beta CDR3 regions. First-round RT-PCR of the TCR CDR3 relied on the HTBI primer set. TCRdb analysed the multiplex PCR reads with MiXCR anew, one entry per CDR3 protein. The sample lists 550,000 to 800,000 distinct CDR3 sequences; about a sixth were seen once. This clonotype was detected ten times or more. Its cognate antigen is unknown.

The TCR originated in a man in his late teens or twenties with Graves' hyperthyroidism. The chain is built from TRBV5-1 and TRBJ2-1, with D maybe TRBD1 (6 bases). Sample: blood. CDR3 amino acids: CASSFAGTEQFF. CDR3 sequence (DNA): TGCGCCAGCAGCTTTGCCGGGACAGAGCAGTTCTTC.